Presented here are 7 T cell receptor beta chains from one specimen sequenced in a study of cytomegalovirus exposure and HLA in healthy donors. Primers included in the PCR were 60 Vbeta and 13 Jbeta primers. Generated by immunoSEQ multiplex PCR, the TCRdb table keeps only in-frame clones and is missing some. The sample has about 160,000 clones, around nine tenths seen once. The sample taken for sequencing was PBMCs. The origin of the receptors is a woman aged 25 to 39 in good health and CMV-seronegative.

This chain connects TRBV10-2 to TRBJ1-3; 9 nucleotides match TRBD1. The CDR3 sequence is 15 residues long. J lost 3 bases, V lost 5 bases, and 5 bases had no gene match. Germline CDR1 WSHSY, CDR2 SAAADI. This CDR3 reads CASSIQGASGNTIYF. For the CDR3, the DNA is TGCGCCAGCAGTATACAGGGGGCTAGTGGAAACACCATATATTTT.

V gene TRBV6-1 combines with J gene TRBJ2-7; maybe TRBD1 (5 bases). The germline V and J ends were trimmed by 5 bases and 3 bases, with 17 bases remaining between them. The CDR3 consists of 15 residues. Germline V gene sequence: CDR1 MNHNS, CDR2 SASEGT. In DNA form, the CDR3 reads TGTGCCAGCAGTCCAAGATCGGACGGACACTACGAGCAGTACTTC. Translating gives CASSPRSDGHYEQYF.

V and J are TRBV7-9 and TRBJ1-2; 7 nucleotides match TRBD1. This CDR3 has 15 residues. Unmatched junction bases numbered 7, after V lost 3 bases and J lost 3 bases. Germline V gene sequence: CDR1 SEHNR, CDR2 FQNEAQ (reference sequence). DNA for the CDR3: TGTGCCAGCAGCTTCATAGAGGGGGCCGACTATGGCTACACCTTC. Residues: CASSFIEGADYGYTF.

The chain is built from TRBV15 and TRBJ1-3; possibly TRBD1 for D (6 bases). CDR3 size: 14 residues. V was trimmed by 4 bases and J by 3 bases, leaving 10 bases between them. The germline V gene has CDR1 LNHNV and CDR2 YYDKDF (reference sequence). The CDR3 bases are TGTGCCACCAGCAAGGGGGTTTTTGGAAACACCATATATTTT. It specifies CATSKGVFGNTIYF.

V and J are TRBV18 and TRBJ2-1; a possible D gene is TRBD1 (6 bases). The CDR3 contains 15 residues. CDR1 KGHSH and CDR2 LQKENI come from the germline V gene. V lost 3 bases, J lost 2 bases, and 11 bases lay in between. The CDR3 loop is CASSPPGAAYNEQFF. CDR3 nucleotide sequence: TGTGCCAGCTCACCGCCAGGGGCCGCCTACAATGAGCAGTTCTTC.

This chain joins TRBV7-3 and TRBJ2-2; 7 bases are shared with TRBD2. The length of the CDR3 is 16 residues. The ends lost 0 bases at V and 5 bases at J; junction bases unmatched: 6. Germline CDR1 SGHTA, CDR2 FQGTGA. The CDR3 coding sequence is TGTGCCAGCAGCTTAACGGCGGGAGTGGGTACCGGGGAGCTGTTTTTT. It is translated as CASSLTAGVGTGELFF.

The V and J genes are TRBV6-1 and TRBJ1-1, with D maybe TRBD1 (5 bases). The CDR3 consists of 12 residues. Germline lookup yields CDR1 MNHNS and CDR2 SASEGT. The CDR3 protein is CTTRATNTEAFF. CDR3 nucleotides: TGTACCACCAGGGCAACGAACACTGAAGCTTTCTTT.